The present entry profiles one T cell receptor (beta chain) with its context. Profiling relied on immunoSEQ multiplex PCR, and the TCRdb table lists in-frame clones only, not all of them. Found here are tens of thousands of clones, more than 85% of them singletons; the top ten hold 0.5%. This sample is part of a study of T cell changes during pregnancy in multiple sclerosis. CDR3 length: 15 residues. Germline assignment: CDR1 KGHSH and CDR2 LQKENI. J gave up 4 bases and V 4 bases, and 8 bases lay outside the gene matches. Material: CD4+ T cells from peripheral blood mononuclear cells, obtained in the second trimester of pregnancy. This rearrangement joins TRBV18 to TRBJ2-5; 8 bases fit TRBD2. The origin of this receptor is a female donor in good health, enrolled as a control in a pregnancy study. The CDR3 nucleotides read TGTGCCAGCTCACGAAGTTCGGGGGGGAGAGAGACCCAGTACTTC. This codes for CASSRSSGGRETQYF.